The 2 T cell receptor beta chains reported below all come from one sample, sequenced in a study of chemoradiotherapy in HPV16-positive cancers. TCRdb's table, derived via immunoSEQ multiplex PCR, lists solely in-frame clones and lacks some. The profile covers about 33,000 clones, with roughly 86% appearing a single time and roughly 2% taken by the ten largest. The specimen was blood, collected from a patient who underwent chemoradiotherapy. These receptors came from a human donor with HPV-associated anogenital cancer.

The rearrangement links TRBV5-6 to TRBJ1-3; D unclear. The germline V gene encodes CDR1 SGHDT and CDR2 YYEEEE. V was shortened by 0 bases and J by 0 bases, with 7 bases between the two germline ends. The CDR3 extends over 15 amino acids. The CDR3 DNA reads TGTGCCAGCAGCTTGGCCCTCATCTCTGGAAACACCATATATTTT. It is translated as CASSLALISGNTIYF.

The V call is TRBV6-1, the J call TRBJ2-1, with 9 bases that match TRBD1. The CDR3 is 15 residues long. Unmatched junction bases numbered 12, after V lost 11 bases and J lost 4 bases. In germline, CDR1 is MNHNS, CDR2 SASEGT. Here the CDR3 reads CAAETGQGHYNEQFF. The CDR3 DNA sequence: TGTGCCGCAGAGACGGGACAGGGACATTACAATGAGCAGTTCTTC.